This T cell receptor (beta chain) was identified in a study of cytomegalovirus exposure and HLA in healthy donors. Points from the study as a whole: Equally common other TCR beta chains were less clonally expanded than HLA-associated ones, a later analysis found. Earlier findings revealed that most TCR beta V segments proved productive either about 87% or about 30% of the time.

CDR3 size: 18 residues. CDR1 and CDR2 from the germline V gene are LNHDA and SQIVND (reference sequence). V lost 2 bases and J 2 bases, leaving 21 bases between the germline ends. Comments on this clone: What it binds is unknown.

The PCR ran on 60 Vbeta and 13 Jbeta primers. TCRdb's copy holds only in-frame clones and misses some; the assay was immunoSEQ multiplex PCR. The sample lists about 64,000 clones, 85% occurring once. The rearrangement links TRBV19 to TRBJ2-5; D possibly corresponds to TRBD1 (6 bases). Source material: PBMCs. This sequence was found in a female donor in good health and CMV-seronegative. CDR3 nucleotides: TGTGCCAGTAGTATACCGACAGGAAAACGCTTACGTCAAGAGACCCAGTACTTC. Translating gives CASSIPTGKRLRQETQYF.